This TCR beta chain stems from a study of T cell responses to AZD1222 COVID-19 vaccine. Pooling was applied to second doses at about 4 or about 12 weeks. With respect to this clone: Its target is unknown.

Study-level points and caveats: Among the donors, most were white British and more were female, and clonal diversity was possibly underestimated. Spike-specific TCRs gained breadth and depth after people received two AZD1222 doses.

Only in-frame clones appear in the TCRdb table, and some are missing; sequencing was by immunoSEQ multiplex PCR. Among some 130,000 clones listed, roughly 88% were seen once. This sample comprised peripheral blood, obtained 28 days after the second AZD1222 dose. The origin of this receptor is an adult who received the AZD1222 COVID-19 vaccine.

The CDR3 loop reads CATQGGQSWNTIYF. The CDR3 bases are TGTGCCACCCAGGGGGGACAGAGTTGGAACACCATATATTTT. The gene calls are TRBV6-5 and TRBJ1-3; 7 nucleotides align to TRBD1. CDR3 size: 14 residues. Germline trimming cut 10 bases from V and 7 bases from J; bases unmatched to any gene: 13. Germline assignment: CDR1 MNHEY and CDR2 SVGAGI.